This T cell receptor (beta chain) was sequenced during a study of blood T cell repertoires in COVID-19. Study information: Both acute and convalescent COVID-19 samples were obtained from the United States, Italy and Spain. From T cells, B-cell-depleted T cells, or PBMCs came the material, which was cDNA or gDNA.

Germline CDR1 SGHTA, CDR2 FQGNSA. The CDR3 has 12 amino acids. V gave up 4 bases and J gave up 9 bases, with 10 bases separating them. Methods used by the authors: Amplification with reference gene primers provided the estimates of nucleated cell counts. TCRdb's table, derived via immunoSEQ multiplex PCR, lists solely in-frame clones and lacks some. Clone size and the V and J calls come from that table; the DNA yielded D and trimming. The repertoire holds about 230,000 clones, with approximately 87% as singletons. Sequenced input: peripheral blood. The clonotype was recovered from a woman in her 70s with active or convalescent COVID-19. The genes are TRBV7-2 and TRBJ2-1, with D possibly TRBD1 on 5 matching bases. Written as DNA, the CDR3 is TGTGCCAGCAGCTCGGACACAGGTGAGCAGTTCTTC. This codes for CASSSDTGEQFF.